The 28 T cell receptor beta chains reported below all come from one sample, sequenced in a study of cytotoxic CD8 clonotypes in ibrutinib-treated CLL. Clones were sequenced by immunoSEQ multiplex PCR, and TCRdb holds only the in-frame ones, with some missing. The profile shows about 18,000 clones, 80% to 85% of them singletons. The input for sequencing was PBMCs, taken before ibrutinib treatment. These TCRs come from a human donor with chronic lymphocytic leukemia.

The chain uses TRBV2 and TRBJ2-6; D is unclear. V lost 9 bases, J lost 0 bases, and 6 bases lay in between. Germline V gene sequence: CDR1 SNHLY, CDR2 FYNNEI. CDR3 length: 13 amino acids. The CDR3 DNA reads TGTGCCAGTCACACCTCTGGGGCCAACGTCCTGACTTTC. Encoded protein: CASHTSGANVLTF.

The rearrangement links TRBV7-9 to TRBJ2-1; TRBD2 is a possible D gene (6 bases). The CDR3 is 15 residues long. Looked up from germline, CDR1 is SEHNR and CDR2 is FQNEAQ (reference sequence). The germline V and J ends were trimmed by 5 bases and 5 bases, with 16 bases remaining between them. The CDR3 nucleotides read TGTGCCAGCAGCCCCCCAGGGACTCTTCACAATGAGCAGTTCTTC. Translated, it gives CASSPPGTLHNEQFF.

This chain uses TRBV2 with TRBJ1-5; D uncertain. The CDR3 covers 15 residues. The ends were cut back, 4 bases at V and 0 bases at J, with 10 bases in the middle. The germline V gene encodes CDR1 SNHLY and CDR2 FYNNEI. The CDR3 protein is CASSGSQISNQPQHF. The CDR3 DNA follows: TGTGCCAGCAGTGGTTCCCAGATTAGCAATCAGCCCCAGCATTTT.

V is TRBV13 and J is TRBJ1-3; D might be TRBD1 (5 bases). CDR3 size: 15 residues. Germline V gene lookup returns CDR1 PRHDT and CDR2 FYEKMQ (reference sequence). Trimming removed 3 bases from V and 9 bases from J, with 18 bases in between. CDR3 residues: CASSFSGTGRGTIYF. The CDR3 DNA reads TGTGCCAGCAGCTTCTCAGGGACTGGCCGGGGCACCATATATTTT.

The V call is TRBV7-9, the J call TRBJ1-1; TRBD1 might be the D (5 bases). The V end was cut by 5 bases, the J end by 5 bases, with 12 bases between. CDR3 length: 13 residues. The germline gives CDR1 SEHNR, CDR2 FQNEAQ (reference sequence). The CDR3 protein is CASSKNQGTEAFF. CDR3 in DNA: TGTGCCAGCAGCAAAAATCAGGGAACTGAAGCTTTCTTT.

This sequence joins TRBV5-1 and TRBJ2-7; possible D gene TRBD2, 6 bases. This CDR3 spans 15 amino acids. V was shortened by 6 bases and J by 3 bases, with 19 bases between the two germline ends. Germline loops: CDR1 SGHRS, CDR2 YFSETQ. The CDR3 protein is CASTPGGGQIYEQYF. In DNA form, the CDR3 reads TGCGCCAGCACCCCCGGGGGAGGACAAATCTACGAGCAGTACTTC.

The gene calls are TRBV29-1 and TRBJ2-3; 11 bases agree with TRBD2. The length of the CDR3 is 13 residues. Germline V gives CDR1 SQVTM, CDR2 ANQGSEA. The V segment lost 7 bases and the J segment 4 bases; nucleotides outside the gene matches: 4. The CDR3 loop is CSGGLAESDTQYF. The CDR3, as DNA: TGCAGCGGGGGACTAGCGGAATCAGATACGCAGTATTTT.

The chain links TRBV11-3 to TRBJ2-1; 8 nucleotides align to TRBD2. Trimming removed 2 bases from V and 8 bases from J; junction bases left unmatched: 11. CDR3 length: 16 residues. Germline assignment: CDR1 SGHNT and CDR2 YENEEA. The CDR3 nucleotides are TGTGCCAGCAGCTTACAATCGGCGGGAGGTCTCGATGAGCAGTTCTTC. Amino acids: CASSLQSAGGLDEQFF.

The chain's CDR3 is CASSFPGQGETGELFF. Written as DNA, the CDR3 is TGTGCCAGCAGCTTCCCAGGACAGGGCGAAACCGGGGAGCTGTTTTTT. The V call is TRBV7-3, the J call TRBJ2-2, with TRBD1 identical over 8 bases. Germline V gene lookup returns CDR1 SGHTA and CDR2 FQGTGA. The CDR3 extends over 16 amino acids. With V trimmed by 3 bases and J by 5 bases, 8 bases remained unmatched.

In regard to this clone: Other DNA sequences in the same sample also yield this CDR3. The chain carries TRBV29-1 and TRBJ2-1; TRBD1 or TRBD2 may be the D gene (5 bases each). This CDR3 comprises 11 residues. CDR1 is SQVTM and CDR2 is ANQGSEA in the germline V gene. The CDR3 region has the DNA TGCAGTGCCGAGGGGAGCAATGAGCAGTTCTTC. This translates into CSAEGSNEQFF.

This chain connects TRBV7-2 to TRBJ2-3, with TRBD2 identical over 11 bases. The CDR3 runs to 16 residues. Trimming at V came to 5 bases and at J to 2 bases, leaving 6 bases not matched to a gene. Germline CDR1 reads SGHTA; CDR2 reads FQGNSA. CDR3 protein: CASSMGTSGYTDTQYF. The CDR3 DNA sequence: TGTGCCAGCAGCATGGGGACTAGCGGATACACAGATACGCAGTATTTT. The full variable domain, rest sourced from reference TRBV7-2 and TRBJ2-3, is GAGVSQSPSNKVTEKGKDVELRCDPISGHTALYWYRQSLGQGLEFLIYFQGNSAPDKSGLPSDRFSAERTGGSVSTLTIQRTQQEDSAVYLCASSMGTSGYTDTQYFGPGTRLTVL.

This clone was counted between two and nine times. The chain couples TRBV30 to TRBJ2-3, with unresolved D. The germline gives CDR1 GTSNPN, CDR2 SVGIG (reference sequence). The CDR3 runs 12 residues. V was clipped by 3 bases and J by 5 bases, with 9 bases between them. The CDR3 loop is CAWRHIGDTQYF. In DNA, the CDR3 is TGTGCCTGGAGGCACATCGGAGATACGCAGTATTTT. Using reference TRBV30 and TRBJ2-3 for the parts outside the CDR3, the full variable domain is SQTIHQWPATLVQPVGSPLSLECTVEGTSNPNLYWYRQAAGRGLQLLFYSVGIGQISSEVPQNLSASRPQDRQFILSSKKLLLSDSGFYLCAWRHIGDTQYFGPGTRLTVL.

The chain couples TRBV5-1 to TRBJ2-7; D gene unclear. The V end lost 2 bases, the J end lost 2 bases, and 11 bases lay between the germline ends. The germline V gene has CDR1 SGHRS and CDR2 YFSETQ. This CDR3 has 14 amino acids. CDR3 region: CASSFMGGPYEQYF. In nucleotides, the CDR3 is TGCGCCAGCAGCTTCATGGGCGGACCCTACGAGCAGTACTTC.

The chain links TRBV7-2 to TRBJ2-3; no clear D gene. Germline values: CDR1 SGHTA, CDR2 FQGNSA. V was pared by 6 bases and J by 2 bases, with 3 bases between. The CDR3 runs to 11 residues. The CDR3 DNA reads TGTGCCAGCAGGAACACAGATACGCAGTATTTT. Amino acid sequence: CASRNTDTQYF.

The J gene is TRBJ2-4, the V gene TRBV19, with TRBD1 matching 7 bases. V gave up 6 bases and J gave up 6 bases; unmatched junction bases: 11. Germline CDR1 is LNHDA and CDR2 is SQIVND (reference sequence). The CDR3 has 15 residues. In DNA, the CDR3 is TGTGCCAGTAGCCTTGATACAGGGGTGGGAAACATTCAGTACTTC. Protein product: CASSLDTGVGNIQYF.

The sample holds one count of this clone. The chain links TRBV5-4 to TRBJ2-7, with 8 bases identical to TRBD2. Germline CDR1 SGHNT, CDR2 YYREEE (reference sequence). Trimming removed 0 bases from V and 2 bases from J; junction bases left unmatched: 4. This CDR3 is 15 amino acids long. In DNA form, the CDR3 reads TGTGCCAGCAGCTTGGATGAGCGGGGGCCCTACGAGCAGTACTTC. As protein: CASSLDERGPYEQYF.

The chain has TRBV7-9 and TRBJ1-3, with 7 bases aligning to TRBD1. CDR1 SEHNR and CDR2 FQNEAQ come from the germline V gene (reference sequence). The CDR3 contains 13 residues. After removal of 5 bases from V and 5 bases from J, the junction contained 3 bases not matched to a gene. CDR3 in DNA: TGTGCCAGCAGCCCGACAGGGCGAAACACCATATATTTT. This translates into CASSPTGRNTIYF.

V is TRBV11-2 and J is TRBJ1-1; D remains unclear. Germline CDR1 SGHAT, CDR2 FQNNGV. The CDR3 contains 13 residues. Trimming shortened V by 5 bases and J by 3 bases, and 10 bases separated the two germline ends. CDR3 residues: CASSDNKDTEAFF. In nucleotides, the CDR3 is TGTGCCAGCAGCGATAACAAGGACACTGAAGCTTTCTTT. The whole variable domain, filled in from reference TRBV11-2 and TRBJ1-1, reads EAGVAQSPRYKIIEKRQSVAFWCNPISGHATLYWYQQILGQGPKLLIQFQNNGVVDDSQLPKDRFSAERLKGVDSTLKIQPAKLEDSAVYLCASSDNKDTEAFFGQGTRLTVV.

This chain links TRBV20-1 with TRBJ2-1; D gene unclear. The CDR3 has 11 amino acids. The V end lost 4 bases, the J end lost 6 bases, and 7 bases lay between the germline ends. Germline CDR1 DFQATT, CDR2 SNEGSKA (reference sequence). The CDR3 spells CSAMGSNEQFF. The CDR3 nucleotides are TGCAGTGCTATGGGCTCCAATGAGCAGTTCTTC.

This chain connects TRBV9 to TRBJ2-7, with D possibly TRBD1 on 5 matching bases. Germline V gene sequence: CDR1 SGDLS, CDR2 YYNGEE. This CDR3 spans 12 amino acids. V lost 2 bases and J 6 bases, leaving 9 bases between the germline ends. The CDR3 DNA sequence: TGTGCCAGCAGCGTGTTAGGGGCCGAGCAGTACTTC. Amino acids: CASSVLGAEQYF.

The CDR3 region has the DNA TGTGCCAGCAGCTTCCGGCGGGAGAATGTCGGGGAGCTGTTTTTT. This codes for CASSFRRENVGELFF. The chain uses TRBV5-6 and TRBJ2-2, with 7 bases aligning to TRBD2. Germline V gene data show CDR1 as SGHDT and CDR2 as YYEEEE. The CDR3 runs 15 residues. V was clipped by 2 bases and J by 7 bases; unmatched bases: 8. Using reference TRBV5-6 and TRBJ2-2 for the parts outside the CDR3, the full variable domain is DAGVTQSPTHLIKTRGQQVTLRCSPKSGHDTVSWYQQALGQGPQFIFQYYEEEERQRGNFPDRFSGHQFPNYSSELNVNALLLGDSALYLCASSFRRENVGELFFGEGSRLTVL.

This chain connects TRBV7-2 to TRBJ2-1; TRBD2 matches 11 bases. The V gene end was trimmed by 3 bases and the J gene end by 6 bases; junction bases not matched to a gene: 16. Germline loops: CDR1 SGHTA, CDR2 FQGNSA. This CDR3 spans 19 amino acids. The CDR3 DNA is TGTGCCAGCAGCTTTTTGACCTATTATAGCGGGAGGGGTTGCAATGAGCAGTTCTTC. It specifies CASSFLTYYSGRGCNEQFF.

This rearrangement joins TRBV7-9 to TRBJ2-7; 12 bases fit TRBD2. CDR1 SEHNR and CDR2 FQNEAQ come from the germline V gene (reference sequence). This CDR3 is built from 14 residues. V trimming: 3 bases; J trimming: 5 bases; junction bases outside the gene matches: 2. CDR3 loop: CASSLPSGRDEQYF. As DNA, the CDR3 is TGTGCCAGCAGCTTGCCTAGCGGGAGGGACGAGCAGTACTTC.

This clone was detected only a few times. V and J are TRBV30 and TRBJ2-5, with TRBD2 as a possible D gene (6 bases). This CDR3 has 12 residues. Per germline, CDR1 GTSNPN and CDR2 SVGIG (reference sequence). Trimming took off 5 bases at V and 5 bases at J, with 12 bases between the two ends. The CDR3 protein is CAWQGGNETQYF. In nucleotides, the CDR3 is TGTGCCTGGCAAGGCGGGAATGAGACCCAGTACTTC.

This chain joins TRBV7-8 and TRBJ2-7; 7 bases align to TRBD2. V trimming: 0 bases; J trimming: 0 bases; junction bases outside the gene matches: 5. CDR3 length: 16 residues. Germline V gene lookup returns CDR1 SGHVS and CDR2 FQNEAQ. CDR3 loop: CASSLAPREDSYEQYF. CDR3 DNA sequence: TGTGCCAGCAGCTTAGCCCCACGGGAGGACTCCTACGAGCAGTACTTC.

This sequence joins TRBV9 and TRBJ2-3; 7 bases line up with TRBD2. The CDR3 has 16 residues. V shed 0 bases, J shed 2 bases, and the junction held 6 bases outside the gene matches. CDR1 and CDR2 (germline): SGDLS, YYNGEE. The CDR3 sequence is CASSVGLAVLTDTQYF. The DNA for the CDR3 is TGTGCCAGCAGCGTAGGGCTAGCGGTTCTCACAGATACGCAGTATTTT.

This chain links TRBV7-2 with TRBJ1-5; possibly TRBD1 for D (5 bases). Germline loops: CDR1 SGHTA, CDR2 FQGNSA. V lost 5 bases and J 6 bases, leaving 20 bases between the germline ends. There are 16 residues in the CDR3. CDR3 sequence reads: CASSPERWGGTQPQHF. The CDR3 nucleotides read TGTGCCAGCAGCCCCGAAAGATGGGGGGGGACTCAGCCCCAGCATTTT.

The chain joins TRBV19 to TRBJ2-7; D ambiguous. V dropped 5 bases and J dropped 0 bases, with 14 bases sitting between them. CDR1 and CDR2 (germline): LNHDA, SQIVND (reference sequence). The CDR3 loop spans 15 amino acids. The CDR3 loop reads CASSPRPDNSYEQYF. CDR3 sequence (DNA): TGTGCCAGTAGTCCTCGCCCAGATAACTCCTACGAGCAGTACTTC.